This T cell receptor (beta chain) stems from a study of PD-L1 blockade in urothelial cancer. Study background: Analyses were performed on blood at 3 weeks after treatment start (the second dose) and at 6 weeks. Overall study findings and caveats: Larger 3-week expansion of tumor-associated blood clones was seen in durable-benefit patients.

Notes on this clone: What it binds is unknown.

Germline CDR1 is SGHDN and CDR2 is FVKESK. CDR3 length: 15 amino acids. V lost 3 bases to trimming and J lost 5 bases; unmatched junction nucleotides: 7. Clones were read by immunoSEQ multiplex PCR, and TCRdb kept only the in-frame ones, dropping some. The top ten hold almost 0.95% of the sample, which has more than 85,000 clones, 91% seen once. This TCR derives from a woman over 75 with urothelial cancer. The chain recombines TRBV14 with TRBJ2-1; TRBD2 aligns across 7 bases. This specimen consisted of PBMCs, obtained around atezolizumab (anti-PD-L1) treatment. The CDR3 DNA sequence: TGTGCCAGCAGCCATATTCTTGCGGGAGACAATGAGCAGTTCTTC. It encodes CASSHILAGDNEQFF.